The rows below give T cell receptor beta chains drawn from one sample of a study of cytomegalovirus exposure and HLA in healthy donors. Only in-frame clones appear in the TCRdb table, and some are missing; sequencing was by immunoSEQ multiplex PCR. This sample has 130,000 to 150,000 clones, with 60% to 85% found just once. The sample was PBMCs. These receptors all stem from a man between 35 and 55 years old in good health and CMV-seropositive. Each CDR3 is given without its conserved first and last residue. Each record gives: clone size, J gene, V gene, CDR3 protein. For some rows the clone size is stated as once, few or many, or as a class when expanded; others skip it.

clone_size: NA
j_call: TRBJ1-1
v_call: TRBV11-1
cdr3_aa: ASRRTGGEAF

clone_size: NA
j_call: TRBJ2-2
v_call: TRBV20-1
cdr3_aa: SAVGAGELF

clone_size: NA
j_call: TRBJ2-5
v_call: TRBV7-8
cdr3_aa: ASSLERETQY

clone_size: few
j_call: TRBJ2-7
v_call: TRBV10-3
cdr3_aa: AISEPGGALSYEQY

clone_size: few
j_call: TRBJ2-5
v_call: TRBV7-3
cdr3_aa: ASSLMATSQETQY

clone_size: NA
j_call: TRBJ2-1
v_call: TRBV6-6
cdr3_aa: ASSGGDSGYNEQF

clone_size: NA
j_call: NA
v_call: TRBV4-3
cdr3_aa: ASSQDLGLAGSFEQY

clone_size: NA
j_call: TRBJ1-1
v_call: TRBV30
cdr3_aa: AWEGQVLSNTEAF

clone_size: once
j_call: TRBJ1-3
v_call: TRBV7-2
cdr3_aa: ASSLDRGSGNTIY

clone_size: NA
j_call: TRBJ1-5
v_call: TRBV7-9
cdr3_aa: ASRDGGGNQPQH

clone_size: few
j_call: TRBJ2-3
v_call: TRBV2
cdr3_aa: ASSGTVHSTDTQY

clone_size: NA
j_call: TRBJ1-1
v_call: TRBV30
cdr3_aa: AWSRGWRAVTEAF

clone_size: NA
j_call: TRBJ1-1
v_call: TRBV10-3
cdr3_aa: AISEGQGAMNTEAF

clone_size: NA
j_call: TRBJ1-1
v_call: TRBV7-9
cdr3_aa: ASRNMGARAEAF

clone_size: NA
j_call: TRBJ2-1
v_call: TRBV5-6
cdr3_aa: ASSLVASGYHEQF

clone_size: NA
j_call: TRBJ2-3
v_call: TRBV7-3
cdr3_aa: ADRTGEATDTQY

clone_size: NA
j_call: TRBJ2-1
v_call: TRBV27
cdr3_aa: ASSTSGSYNEQF

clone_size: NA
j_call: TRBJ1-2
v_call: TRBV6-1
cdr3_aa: ASSNPRQGNYGYT

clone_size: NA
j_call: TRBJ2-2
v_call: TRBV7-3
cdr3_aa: ASSLTSGTGFTGELF

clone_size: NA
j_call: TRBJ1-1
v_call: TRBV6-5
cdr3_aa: ASSYGGADTEAF

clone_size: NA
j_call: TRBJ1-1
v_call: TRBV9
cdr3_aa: ASSVVPGGGTEAF

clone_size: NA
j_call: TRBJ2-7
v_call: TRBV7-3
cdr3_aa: ASSLKAGAHEQY

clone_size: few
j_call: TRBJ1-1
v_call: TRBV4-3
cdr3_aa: ASSLTGALNTEAF

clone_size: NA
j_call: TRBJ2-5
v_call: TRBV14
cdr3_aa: ASSQGPGTRKSETQY

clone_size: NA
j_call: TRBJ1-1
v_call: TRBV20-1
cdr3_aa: SASEGTEAF

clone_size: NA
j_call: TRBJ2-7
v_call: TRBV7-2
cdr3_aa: ASSLSRLAGEQY

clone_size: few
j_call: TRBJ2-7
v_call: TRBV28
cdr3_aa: ASSHTSGYLSYEQY

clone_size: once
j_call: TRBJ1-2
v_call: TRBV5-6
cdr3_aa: ASSPLDGTGINGYT

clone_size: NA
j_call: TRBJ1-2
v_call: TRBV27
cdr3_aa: ASSQGGTAYGYT

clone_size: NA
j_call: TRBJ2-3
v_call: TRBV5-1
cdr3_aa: ASRITSGASTDTQY

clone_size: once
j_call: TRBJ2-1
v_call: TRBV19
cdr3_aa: ASSMPSGSSYNEQF

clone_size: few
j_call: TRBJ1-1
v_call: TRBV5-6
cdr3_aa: ASTWGQGFTEAF

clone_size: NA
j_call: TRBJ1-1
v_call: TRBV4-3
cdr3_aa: ASSRSVTGNTEAF

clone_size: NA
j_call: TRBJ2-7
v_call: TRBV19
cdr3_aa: ASSIVAGQGAYEQY

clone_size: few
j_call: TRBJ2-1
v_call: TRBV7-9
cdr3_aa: ASSPSGSSNNEQF

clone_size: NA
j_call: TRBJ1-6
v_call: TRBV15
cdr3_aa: ATSRLIPLH

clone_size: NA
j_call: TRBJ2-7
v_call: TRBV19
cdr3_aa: ASSISWGPYEQY

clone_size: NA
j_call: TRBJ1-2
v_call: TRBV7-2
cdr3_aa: ASSPFEGGQGYGYT

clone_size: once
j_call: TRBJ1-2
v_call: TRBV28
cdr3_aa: ASSLSGQGKGSGYT

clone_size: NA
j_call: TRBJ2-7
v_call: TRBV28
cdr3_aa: ASSLHQGDFPDTYEQY

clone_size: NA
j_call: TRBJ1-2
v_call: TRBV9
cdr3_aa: ASSFRDRGPSNYGYT

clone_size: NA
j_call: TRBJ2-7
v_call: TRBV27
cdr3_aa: ASASTSGNPYEQY